The 18 T cell receptor beta chains below were found in one sample sequenced in a study of OX40 agonist ivuxolimab in advanced cancers. Clones were sequenced by immunoSEQ multiplex PCR, and TCRdb holds only the in-frame ones, with some missing. The top ten hold roughly 6.8% of the sample, which has about 48,000 clones, 92% seen once. The sequences come from CD4+ or CD8+ T cells sorted from blood, collected in a trial of the OX40 agonist ivuxolimab. The receptors originated from an adult with an advanced solid tumor such as melanoma, head and neck, liver or kidney cancer.

This clone is a singleton in its sample. The J gene is TRBJ2-5, the V gene TRBV5-6; D is ambiguous. Germline V lookup: CDR1 SGHDT, CDR2 YYEEEE. V was trimmed by 0 bases and J by 5 bases, leaving 8 bases between them. CDR3 length: 13 residues. The CDR3 reads CASSLGSVETQYF. The DNA of the CDR3 is TGTGCCAGCAGCTTGGGAAGTGTGGAGACCCAGTACTTC.

The rearrangement uses TRBV6-6 and TRBJ2-1, with D perhaps TRBD1 (6 bases). The CDR3 is made up of 12 amino acids. Germline V gene sequence: CDR1 MNHNY, CDR2 SVGAGI (reference sequence). Trimming cost V 0 bases and J 9 bases, with 6 bases left between them. This CDR3 is CASSYSGAEQFF. The DNA for the CDR3 is TGTGCCAGCAGTTACTCGGGGGCTGAGCAGTTCTTC.

V is TRBV7-9 and J is TRBJ2-3; 7 positions match TRBD2. The CDR3 runs 15 residues. The germline V gene has CDR1 SEHNR and CDR2 FQNEAQ (reference sequence). Trimming at V came to 5 bases and at J to 3 bases, leaving 8 bases not matched to a gene. The CDR3 DNA is TGTGCCAGCAGCCCCCGGGGGAGGGCGACAGATACGCAGTATTTT. This codes for CASSPRGRATDTQYF.

This clone turned up a few times. The sample holds other DNA sequences that translate to the same CDR3. The chain carries TRBV4-1 and TRBJ1-4, with D tentatively TRBD1 (5 bases). V was clipped by 6 bases and J by 6 bases, with 14 bases between them. CDR3 length: 14 amino acids. Germline lookup yields CDR1 MGHRA and CDR2 YSYEKL. CDR3 DNA sequence: TGCGCCAGCAGTAGGGGCACCGGGGATGAAAAACTGTTTTTT. Protein sequence: CASSRGTGDEKLFF.

The chain recombines TRBV27 with TRBJ2-7; 8 bases fit TRBD2. The germline V gene encodes CDR1 MNHEY and CDR2 SMNVEV (reference sequence). The ends lost 7 bases at V and 4 bases at J; junction bases unmatched: 9. This CDR3 spans 14 amino acids. Written as DNA, the CDR3 is TGTGCCAGCACCTCCGGGACTAGTACGTACGAGCAGTACTTC. This codes for CASTSGTSTYEQYF.

This clone was detected only once. V gene TRBV4-1 combines with J gene TRBJ2-3; no firm D call. Trimming stripped 3 bases from V and 6 bases from J, with 19 bases between. CDR1 MGHRA and CDR2 YSYEKL come from the germline V gene. The CDR3 has 16 residues. Here the CDR3 reads CASSHEMASYPDTQYF. CDR3 in DNA: TGCGCCAGCAGCCATGAAATGGCCTCCTACCCGGATACGCAGTATTTT.

CDR3 nucleotide sequence: TGTGCCAGCACCCAACAGGGGCCGAACACTGAAGCTTTCTTT. Its translation: CASTQQGPNTEAFF. The genes are TRBV6-6 and TRBJ1-1; 7 bases are shared with TRBD1. CDR1 and CDR2 from the germline V gene are MNHNY and SVGAGI (reference sequence). The trim removed 7 bases at V and 1 base at J, leaving 6 bases unmatched. The CDR3 is 14 residues long.

This CDR3 is CAAGPWGETQYF. DNA of the CDR3: TGTGCCGCAGGCCCCTGGGGAGAGACCCAGTACTTC. The chain recombines TRBV19 with TRBJ2-5; D is ambiguous. This CDR3 has 12 residues. Looked up from germline, CDR1 is LNHDA and CDR2 is SQIVND (reference sequence). The V end was cut by 11 bases, the J end by 4 bases, with 14 bases between.

The rearrangement uses TRBV4-2 and TRBJ1-2; 11 bases agree with TRBD1. Germline CDR1 reads LGHNA; CDR2 reads YNFKEQ. The CDR3 spans 15 residues. V shed 4 bases, J shed 4 bases, and the junction held 5 bases outside the gene matches. The CDR3 bases are TGTGCCAGCAGCCCACGGACAGGGGGCGCCTATGGCTACACCTTC. Amino acids: CASSPRTGGAYGYTF.

The rearrangement uses TRBV6-5 and TRBJ1-2; D gene unclear. The CDR3 loop spans 13 amino acids. The germline V gene has CDR1 MNHEY and CDR2 SVGAGI. V was trimmed by 5 bases and J by 4 bases, leaving 11 bases between them. This CDR3 is CASSIKAFYGYTF. DNA of the CDR3: TGTGCCAGCAGTATAAAGGCTTTCTATGGCTACACCTTC.

The chain couples TRBV13 to TRBJ2-7; D gene unclear. Per the germline V gene, CDR1 is PRHDT and CDR2 is FYEKMQ (reference sequence). V shed 1 base and J shed 0 bases, with 7 bases lying between them. This CDR3 is built from 14 residues. The CDR3 DNA sequence: TGTGCCAGCAGCTTAGATCACAGCTCCTACGAGCAGTACGTC. Protein sequence: CASSLDHSSYEQYV.

The chain has TRBV5-1 and TRBJ1-1, with 7 bases fitting TRBD1. Germline lookup yields CDR1 SGHRS and CDR2 YFSETQ. The CDR3 covers 16 residues. V trimming: 0 bases; J trimming: 1 base; junction bases outside the gene matches: 6. The CDR3 DNA sequence: TGCGCCAGCAGCTTGGATCGGACAGGAGCGAACACTGAAGCTTTCTTT. Translation gives CASSLDRTGANTEAFF. The full variable domain, completed using reference TRBV5-1 and TRBJ1-1, is KAGVTQTPRYLIKTRGQQVTLSCSPISGHRSVSWYQQTPGQGLQFLFEYFSETQRNKGNFPGRFSGRQFSNSRSEMNVSTLELGDSALYLCASSLDRTGANTEAFFGQGTRLTVV.

The chain carries TRBV27 and TRBJ2-1, with D possibly being TRBD2 (7 bases). Germline CDR1 and CDR2: MNHEY and SMNVEV (reference sequence). This CDR3 contains 12 residues. V gave up 0 bases and J gave up 16 bases, with 13 bases separating them. This CDR3 reads CASSLSGGHRFF. Here the CDR3 DNA reads TGTGCCAGCAGTTTATCGGGGGGGCACCGTTTCTTC.

V usage is TRBV5-8 and J usage is TRBJ1-4; D unresolved. Germline-derived CDR1 and CDR2 are SGHTS and YDEGEE. The length of the CDR3 is 10 residues. The V and J ends lost 1 base and 16 bases respectively, with 8 bases between them. CDR3 nucleotides: TGTGCCAGCAGCTTGAACCTCGGGTTTTTT. Its protein is CASSLNLGFF.

The J gene is TRBJ2-7, the V gene TRBV28, with D maybe TRBD1 (6 bases). Germline V CDR1 and CDR2: MDHEN, SYDVKM. The CDR3 is made up of 15 amino acids. The V end lost 3 bases, the J end lost 3 bases, and 15 bases lay between the germline ends. CDR3 nucleotides: TGTGCCAGCAGTTTCTCCCAGGGGATTAACTACGAGCAGTACGTC. It specifies CASSFSQGINYEQYV.

The chain employs TRBV2 and TRBJ2-7; D uncertain. Germline CDR1 and CDR2: SNHLY and FYNNEI. The CDR3 is made up of 13 amino acids. V was cut by 3 bases and J by 3 bases, with 9 bases left in between. In nucleotides, the CDR3 is TGTGCCAGCAGTGAGGAGCAGAACTACGAGCAGTACTTC. This sequence encodes CASSEEQNYEQYF. Variable domain in full (rest from reference TRBV2 and TRBJ2-7): EPEVTQTPSHQVTQMGQEVILRCVPISNHLYFYWYRQILGQKVEFLVSFYNNEISEKSEIFDDQFSVERPDGSNFTLKIRSTKLEDSAMYFCASSEEQNYEQYFGPGTRLTVT.

This rearrangement joins TRBV7-3 to TRBJ1-1, with 12 bases fitting TRBD1. CDR3 length equals 16 residues. V lost 3 bases to trimming and J lost 3 bases; unmatched junction nucleotides: 5. CDR1 SGHTA and CDR2 FQGTGA come from the germline V gene. CDR3: CASSLGQGAVDTEAFF. The DNA of the CDR3 is TGTGCCAGCAGCTTGGGACAGGGGGCGGTGGACACTGAAGCTTTCTTT.

The chain is built from TRBV28 and TRBJ2-3; TRBD1 aligns across 7 bases. The length of the CDR3 is 16 residues. The V gene end was trimmed by 6 bases and the J gene end by 2 bases; junction bases not matched to a gene: 11. Germline CDR1 reads MDHEN; CDR2 reads SYDVKM. DNA of the CDR3: TGTGCCAGCAGCCCCTTGACAGGGCGAGTCACAGATACGCAGTATTTT. This sequence encodes CASSPLTGRVTDTQYF.